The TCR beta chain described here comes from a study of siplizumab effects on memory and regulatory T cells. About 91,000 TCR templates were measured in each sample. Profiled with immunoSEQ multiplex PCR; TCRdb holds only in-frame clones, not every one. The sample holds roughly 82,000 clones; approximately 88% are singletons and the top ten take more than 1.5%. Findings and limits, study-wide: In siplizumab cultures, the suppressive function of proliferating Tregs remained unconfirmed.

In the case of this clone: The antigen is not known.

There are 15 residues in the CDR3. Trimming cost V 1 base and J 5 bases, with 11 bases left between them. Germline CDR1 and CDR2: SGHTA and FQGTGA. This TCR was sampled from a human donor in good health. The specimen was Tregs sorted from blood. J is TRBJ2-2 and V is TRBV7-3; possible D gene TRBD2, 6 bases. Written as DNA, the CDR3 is TGTGCCAGCAGCTTAATCCCCGGAGGGACCGGGGAGCTGTTTTTT. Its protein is CASSLIPGGTGELFF.